Shown below are 2 T cell receptor beta chains from a single sample sequenced in a study of PD-1 blockade in classical Hodgkin lymphoma. Repertoires were generated with immunoSEQ multiplex PCR, while TCRdb's copy carries only in-frame clones and drops some. The sample shows thousands of clones, 84% of them seen only once. Relapses following autologous stem cell transplantation were seen in all patients, with brentuximab vedotin exposure varying. Sequenced here: peripheral blood mononuclear cells (PBMCs), sampled at baseline. These receptors were taken from a human donor with classical Hodgkin lymphoma.

This clone turned up a few times. This chain links TRBV7-2 with TRBJ2-3; 8 nucleotides align to TRBD1. The CDR3 totals 14 residues. In germline, CDR1 is SGHTA, CDR2 FQGNSA. After removal of 5 bases from V and 1 base from J, the junction contained 2 bases not matched to a gene. CDR3 residues: CASSPGQGTDTQYF. The CDR3, as DNA: TGTGCCAGCAGCCCGGGACAGGGCACAGATACGCAGTATTTT.

This rearrangement joins TRBV2 to TRBJ1-6, with unresolved D. V was trimmed by 0 bases and J by 7 bases, leaving 7 bases between them. The germline V gene encodes CDR1 SNHLY and CDR2 FYNNEI. The CDR3 runs to 14 residues. In DNA, the CDR3 is TGTGCCAGCAGTGAAGCCCGAACAAATTCACCCCTCCACTTT. It specifies CASSEARTNSPLHF.